The rows below give T cell receptor beta chains drawn from one sample of a study of T cell responses to AZD1222 COVID-19 vaccine. Data came from immunoSEQ multiplex PCR; TCRdb stores just in-frame clones and leaves some out. The top ten clones hold around 3.5% of a sample with approximately 200,000 clones, roughly 90% of them seen once. The sample was peripheral blood, taken 28 days after the second AZD1222 dose. The receptor source for this set is an adult who received the AZD1222 COVID-19 vaccine. The CDR3 runs from the conserved cysteine through the conserved F or W. The D gene is left open where the match is weak. Expanded clones are given a class, and other clones once, few, many or no size at all.

j_gene: TRBJ1-2; abundance: once; v_gene: TRBV30; d_gene: -; CDR3aa: CAWSVPGGGRFRRGYTF; CDR3nt: TGTGCCTGGAGTGTACCCGGAGGGGGACGTTTCAGGAGAGGCTACACCTTC
j_gene: TRBJ1-2; abundance: -; v_gene: TRBV20-1; d_gene: -; CDR3aa: CSARQLLSYTF; CDR3nt: TGCAGTGCTAGACAACTGTTGAGCTACACCTTC
j_gene: TRBJ1-2; abundance: -; v_gene: TRBV30; d_gene: -; CDR3aa: CAWGGRLIMIGYTF; CDR3nt: TGTGCCTGGGGGGGCCGGCTTATCATGATCGGCTACACCTTC
j_gene: TRBJ2-1; abundance: -; v_gene: TRBV7-2; d_gene: -; CDR3aa: CASSLISIPANEQFF; CDR3nt: TGTGCCAGCAGCTTGATTAGCATCCCCGCCAATGAGCAGTTCTTC
j_gene: TRBJ2-1; abundance: -; v_gene: TRBV20-1; d_gene: TRBD1; CDR3aa: CSARQGNEQFF; CDR3nt: TGCAGTGCTCGACAGGGCAATGAGCAGTTCTTC
j_gene: TRBJ2-5; abundance: -; v_gene: TRBV29-1; d_gene: -; CDR3aa: CSVAGAGQETQYF; CDR3nt: TGCAGCGTTGCGGGGGCAGGGCAAGAGACCCAGTACTTC
j_gene: TRBJ1-4; abundance: -; v_gene: TRBV28; d_gene: -; CDR3aa: CASSLRKGMYEKLFF; CDR3nt: TGTGCCAGCAGTTTGAGGAAGGGGATGTACGAAAAACTGTTTTTT
j_gene: TRBJ1-2; abundance: -; v_gene: TRBV28; d_gene: -; CDR3aa: CASSLGGVYGYTF; CDR3nt: TGTGCCAGCAGTTTAGGGGGCGTCTATGGCTACACCTTC
j_gene: TRBJ2-3; abundance: -; v_gene: TRBV2; d_gene: -; CDR3aa: CASSDPIATSTDTQYF; CDR3nt: TGTGCCAGCAGTGACCCTATAGCGACTAGCACAGATACGCAGTATTTT
j_gene: TRBJ2-7; abundance: -; v_gene: TRBV5-4; d_gene: TRBD2; CDR3aa: CASSLAGLAGSGYEQYF; CDR3nt: TGTGCCAGCAGCTTGGCCGGGCTAGCGGGCTCAGGCTACGAGCAGTACTTC
j_gene: TRBJ1-5; abundance: -; v_gene: TRBV19; d_gene: -; CDR3aa: CASSISLTVARHYNQPQHF; CDR3nt: TGTGCCAGTAGTATATCTCTGACAGTCGCAAGACATTATAATCAGCCCCAGCATTTT
j_gene: TRBJ1-1; abundance: -; v_gene: TRBV7-2; d_gene: TRBD1; CDR3aa: CASSPRTGKDTEAFF; CDR3nt: TGTGCCAGCAGCCCTAGGACAGGGAAGGATACTGAAGCTTTCTTT
j_gene: TRBJ2-3; abundance: once; v_gene: TRBV3-1/TRBV3-2; d_gene: -; CDR3aa: CASSQERDSVDAPAGTQYF; CDR3nt: TGTGCCAGCAGCCAAGAACGGGATTCAGTGGACGCGCCTGCGGGTACGCAGTATTTT
j_gene: TRBJ1-5; abundance: -; v_gene: TRBV10-1; d_gene: -; CDR3aa: CARERRGRGNQPQHF; CDR3nt: TGCGCCAGGGAGCGGCGAGGAAGAGGGAATCAGCCCCAGCATTTT
j_gene: TRBJ1-2; abundance: -; v_gene: TRBV12-3/TRBV12-4; d_gene: -; CDR3aa: CASSFMGYYGYTF; CDR3nt: TGTGCCAGCAGTTTTATGGGGTACTATGGCTACACCTTC
j_gene: TRBJ2-7; abundance: -; v_gene: TRBV21-1; d_gene: -; CDR3aa: CASSKGEREQYF; CDR3nt: TGTGCCAGCAGCAAAGGGGAGCGCGAGCAGTACTTC
j_gene: TRBJ1-2; abundance: -; v_gene: TRBV25-1; d_gene: -; CDR3aa: CASSEWNNIQGYTF; CDR3nt: TGTGCCAGCAGTGAATGGAACAACATTCAGGGCTACACCTTC
j_gene: TRBJ2-1; abundance: few; v_gene: TRBV5-1; d_gene: TRBD2; CDR3aa: CASSVTSGFYNEQFF; CDR3nt: TGCGCCAGCTCAGTCACTAGCGGCTTCTACAATGAGCAGTTCTTC
j_gene: TRBJ1-3; abundance: -; v_gene: TRBV5-5; d_gene: -; CDR3aa: CASSLARGRSGNTIYF; CDR3nt: TGTGCCAGCAGCTTGGCCCGGGGACGATCTGGAAACACCATATATTTT
j_gene: TRBJ1-4; abundance: -; v_gene: TRBV6-4; d_gene: TRBD1; CDR3aa: CARDRAATNEKLFF; CDR3nt: TGTGCCAGAGACAGGGCTGCAACTAATGAAAAACTGTTTTTT
j_gene: TRBJ2-3; abundance: -; v_gene: TRBV6-6; d_gene: TRBD2; CDR3aa: CASNSGSGGTDTQYF; CDR3nt: TGTGCCAGCAACTCCGGGTCGGGAGGGACAGATACGCAGTATTTT
j_gene: TRBJ2-1; abundance: few; v_gene: TRBV10-1; d_gene: -; CDR3aa: CASSRLGKGARREQFF; CDR3nt: TGCGCCAGCAGTCGATTGGGGAAAGGTGCGCGTCGTGAGCAGTTCTTC
j_gene: TRBJ1-5; abundance: once; v_gene: TRBV5-1; d_gene: -; CDR3aa: CASSLAGEDIQPQHF; CDR3nt: TGCGCCAGCAGCTTGGCCGGGGAAGATATTCAGCCCCAGCATTTT
j_gene: TRBJ1-6; abundance: -; v_gene: TRBV27; d_gene: -; CDR3aa: CASSSYNSPLHF; CDR3nt: TGTGCCAGCAGTTCCTATAATTCACCCCTCCACTTT
j_gene: TRBJ1-5; abundance: -; v_gene: TRBV7-8; d_gene: TRBD1; CDR3aa: CASSLALKVGQRSDSNQPQHF; CDR3nt: TGTGCCAGCAGCTTAGCGCTAAAGGTGGGACAGCGTTCGGATAGCAATCAGCCCCAGCATTTT
j_gene: TRBJ2-5; abundance: -; v_gene: TRBV5-4; d_gene: -; CDR3aa: CASSFSTQETQYF; CDR3nt: TGTGCCAGCAGCTTCAGCACCCAAGAGACCCAGTACTTC
j_gene: TRBJ1-5; abundance: many; v_gene: TRBV30; d_gene: -; CDR3aa: CAWSVHRNSNQPQHF; CDR3nt: TGTGCCTGGAGTGTACATAGGAATAGCAATCAGCCCCAGCATTTT
j_gene: TRBJ2-3; abundance: -; v_gene: TRBV24-1; d_gene: TRBD1; CDR3aa: CATSERGQDTQYF; CDR3nt: TGTGCCACCAGTGAGAGGGGGCAAGATACGCAGTATTTT
j_gene: TRBJ1-1; abundance: -; v_gene: TRBV11-2; d_gene: -; CDR3aa: CASSLGRAPSEVNTEAFF; CDR3nt: TGTGCCAGCAGCTTAGGCAGGGCGCCCAGTGAAGTGAACACTGAAGCTTTCTTT
j_gene: TRBJ1-1; abundance: -; v_gene: TRBV6-1; d_gene: TRBD1; CDR3aa: CASSEATGYRTEAFF; CDR3nt: TGTGCCAGCAGTGAAGCGACAGGGTATCGGACTGAAGCTTTCTTT
j_gene: TRBJ2-7; abundance: -; v_gene: TRBV10-1; d_gene: TRBD1; CDR3aa: CASSSDRGVFSKQYF; CDR3nt: TGCGCCAGCAGCTCCGACAGGGGGGTGTTTAGCAAGCAGTACTTC
j_gene: TRBJ1-1; abundance: -; v_gene: TRBV10-2; d_gene: TRBD1; CDR3aa: CASSQGGQGTQGAFF; CDR3nt: TGCGCCAGCAGTCAAGGGGGACAGGGAACTCAAGGGGCTTTCTTT
j_gene: TRBJ1-1; abundance: -; v_gene: TRBV12-3/TRBV12-4; d_gene: -; CDR3aa: CASSPPGTEAFF; CDR3nt: TGTGCCAGCAGTCCCCCGGGGACTGAAGCTTTCTTT
j_gene: TRBJ2-1; abundance: -; v_gene: TRBV24-1; d_gene: -; CDR3aa: CATSEPPPWGSSYNEQFF; CDR3nt: TGTGCCACCAGTGAGCCACCCCCATGGGGGAGCTCCTACAATGAGCAGTTCTTC
j_gene: TRBJ2-1; abundance: once; v_gene: TRBV4-1; d_gene: -; CDR3aa: CASSPWGAGWNEQFF; CDR3nt: TGCGCCAGCAGCCCATGGGGGGCGGGATGGAATGAGCAGTTCTTC
j_gene: TRBJ2-7; abundance: once; v_gene: TRBV9; d_gene: -; CDR3aa: CASSPQPPIGWAYEQYF; CDR3nt: TGTGCCAGCAGCCCCCAACCCCCGATTGGCTGGGCCTACGAGCAGTACTTC
j_gene: TRBJ2-2; abundance: -; v_gene: TRBV9; d_gene: -; CDR3aa: CASGKGVGGELFF; CDR3nt: TGTGCCAGCGGAAAGGGGGTTGGCGGGGAGCTGTTTTTT
j_gene: TRBJ1-2; abundance: -; v_gene: TRBV11-2; d_gene: TRBD1; CDR3aa: CASSLGTGGVNGYTF; CDR3nt: TGTGCCAGCAGCTTAGGGACAGGGGGCGTAAATGGCTACACCTTC
j_gene: TRBJ1-3; abundance: -; v_gene: TRBV6-1; d_gene: -; CDR3aa: CASSEGRSGNTIYF; CDR3nt: TGTGCCAGCAGTGAAGGACGCTCTGGAAACACCATATATTTT
j_gene: TRBJ1-3; abundance: -; v_gene: TRBV28; d_gene: -; CDR3aa: CASSGNIALGNTIYF; CDR3nt: TGTGCCAGCTCAGGGAACATTGCGCTTGGAAACACCATATATTTT
j_gene: TRBJ2-7; abundance: -; v_gene: TRBV2; d_gene: -; CDR3aa: CATFLAGDHEQYF; CDR3nt: TGTGCCACCTTCCTGGCAGGGGACCACGAGCAGTACTTC
j_gene: TRBJ2-5; abundance: -; v_gene: TRBV3-1/TRBV3-2; d_gene: TRBD2; CDR3aa: CASSQDYTSAPRTQYF; CDR3nt: TGTGCCAGCAGCCAAGATTATACTAGCGCCCCGCGGACCCAGTACTTC
j_gene: TRBJ2-3; abundance: -; v_gene: TRBV4-1; d_gene: -; CDR3aa: CASSQVVGTDTQYF; CDR3nt: TGCGCCAGCAGCCAAGTTGTGGGCACAGATACGCAGTATTTT
j_gene: TRBJ1-2; abundance: few; v_gene: TRBV24-1; d_gene: -; CDR3aa: CATSHRDPLGNSNYGYTF; CDR3nt: TGTGCCACCAGCCACCGGGACCCCCTGGGGAATTCTAACTATGGCTACACCTTC
j_gene: TRBJ1-2; abundance: -; v_gene: TRBV9; d_gene: -; CDR3aa: CASSVGANYGYTF; CDR3nt: TGTGCCAGCAGCGTAGGGGCTAACTATGGCTACACCTTC
j_gene: TRBJ1-1; abundance: -; v_gene: TRBV20-1; d_gene: -; CDR3aa: CSAYRVAEAFF; CDR3nt: TGCAGTGCTTACAGGGTGGCTGAAGCTTTCTTT
j_gene: TRBJ2-1; abundance: -; v_gene: TRBV5-1; d_gene: TRBD1; CDR3aa: CASSRTGAAEQFF; CDR3nt: TGCGCCAGCAGCCGGACAGGGGCGGCTGAGCAGTTCTTC
j_gene: TRBJ2-7; abundance: -; v_gene: TRBV6-6; d_gene: -; CDR3aa: CASSYSAYEQYF; CDR3nt: TGTGCCAGCAGTTACTCCGCTTACGAGCAGTACTTC
j_gene: TRBJ2-7; abundance: -; v_gene: TRBV6-5; d_gene: -; CDR3aa: CASTKGQGGGYEQYF; CDR3nt: TGTGCCAGCACCAAGGGCCAGGGTGGTGGATACGAGCAGTACTTC
j_gene: TRBJ1-5; abundance: -; v_gene: TRBV5-5; d_gene: -; CDR3aa: CASSLAGGGRQPQHF; CDR3nt: TGTGCCAGCAGCTTGGCTGGTGGAGGAAGACAGCCCCAGCATTTT
j_gene: TRBJ2-3; abundance: -; v_gene: TRBV12-5; d_gene: -; CDR3aa: CASGPLSGEIDTQYF; CDR3nt: TGTGCTAGTGGTCCCCTTTCGGGAGAAATAGATACGCAGTATTTT
j_gene: TRBJ2-3; abundance: once; v_gene: TRBV28; d_gene: TRBD2; CDR3aa: CASTPGVAGVGDTQYF; CDR3nt: TGTGCCAGCACCCCCGGGGTAGCGGGAGTTGGAGATACGCAGTATTTT
j_gene: TRBJ1-4; abundance: -; v_gene: TRBV28; d_gene: -; CDR3aa: CASSLIGTIGRTNEKLFF; CDR3nt: TGTGCCAGCAGTTTGATCGGTACGATAGGGCGAACTAATGAAAAACTGTTTTTT
j_gene: TRBJ2-4; abundance: -; v_gene: TRBV3-1/TRBV3-2; d_gene: TRBD2; CDR3aa: CASSLAGVAKNIQYF; CDR3nt: TGTGCCAGCAGCCTAGCGGGGGTAGCCAAAAACATTCAGTACTTC